The 2 T cell receptor beta chains presented below share a single source sample, sequenced in a study of early T cells in non-severe SARS-CoV-2 infection. TCRdb reprocessed the 5' RACE reads with MiXCR, giving one entry per CDR3 protein. Here the sample spans tens of thousands of distinct CDR3 sequences, approximately 12% being singletons. Material for sequencing was whole blood. The receptors were gathered from an adult who was a healthcare worker with PCR-confirmed SARS-CoV-2 infection or an uninfected control (not recorded which).

This clonotype has a count of ten or more. The chain combines TRBV29-1 with TRBJ2-3; 11 bases agree with TRBD1. CDR1 and CDR2 (germline): SQVTM, ANQGSEA. This CDR3 is 16 amino acids long. J lost 9 bases, V lost 4 bases, and 15 bases had no gene match. CDR3 nucleotide sequence: TGCAGCGTTGTTCCAGGACAGGGGGCTCCCGGAGGGACGCAGTATTTT. Amino acid sequence: CSVVPGQGAPGGTQYF.

This chain links TRBV12-3 or TRBV12-4 with TRBJ2-1; no reliable D call. Trimming pared 3 bases from V and 9 bases from J, leaving 18 bases between. The CDR3 sequence is 15 residues long. In DNA, the CDR3 is TGTGCCAGCAGTTTTTTGAGCCCCCAGTCGGGTGAGCAGTTCTTC. Amino acid sequence: CASSFLSPQSGEQFF.